A single sample gave rise to the 7 T cell receptor beta chains below, sequenced in a study. TCRdb analysed the 5' RACE reads with MiXCR anew, one entry per CDR3 protein. Of roughly 5,500 distinct CDR3 sequences listed, about 35% are singletons. Sequencing was performed on memory CD4+ T cells sorted from blood. Regarding subset: memory CD4+ T cells, CD4+CD45RO+CD25-. The receptors were gathered from a female donor with breast cancer.

V and J are TRBV2 and TRBJ2-7, with D uncertain. The CDR3 sequence is 13 residues long. Germline V CDR1 and CDR2: SNHLY, FYNNEI. V shed 2 bases and J shed 3 bases, with 8 bases lying between them. CDR3 amino acids: CASSEPFDYEQYF. DNA for the CDR3: TGTGCCAGCAGTGAACCCTTCGACTACGAGCAGTACTTC.

In its sample, this clonotype ranks as medium-sized. J is TRBJ2-3 and V is TRBV7-2; D is perhaps TRBD1 (5 bases). Germline CDR1 and CDR2: SGHTA and FQGNSA. The length of the CDR3 is 14 residues. Trimming shortened V by 4 bases and J by 3 bases, and 11 bases separated the two germline ends. CDR3 nucleotide sequence: TGTGCCAGCAGCTCTCAGGGTGTGACAGATACGCAGTATTTT. Its protein product is CASSSQGVTDTQYF.

The V call is TRBV10-3, the J call TRBJ2-2; 12 nucleotides line up with TRBD1. The J segment lost 4 bases and the V segment lost 5 bases, leaving 5 bases of the junction unmatched. Germline CDR1 and CDR2: ENHRY and SYGVKD. The CDR3 is 16 residues long. This chain's CDR3 is CAISRDRGLGTGELFF. The CDR3 coding sequence is TGTGCCATCAGTCGGGACAGGGGGCTGGGCACCGGGGAGCTGTTTTTT.

About this clonotype: One junction end disagrees with the germline gene, perhaps due to a read error. The gene calls are TRBV4-1 and TRBJ2-6; 14 bases fit TRBD2. The CDR3 contains 19 residues. CDR1 MGHRA and CDR2 YSYEKL come from the germline V gene. The CDR3 here is CASSQLGLAGDPGANALTF. The CDR3 DNA is TGCGCCAGCAGCCAACTGGGACTAGCGGGGGACCCTGGGGCCAACGCCCTGACTTTC.

As regards this clonotype: This CDR3 fails to terminate in the conserved phenylalanine or tryptophan, so it likely reflects a read error. The chain is built from TRBV20-1 and TRBJ1-1; TRBD1 matches 7 bases. V dropped 3 bases and J dropped 0; count of bases not matched to a gene: 7. Looked up from germline, CDR1 is DFQATT and CDR2 is SNEGSKA (reference sequence). This CDR3 has 15 residues. CDR3 nucleotide sequence: TGCAGTGCTAGTACCGGACAGGAGCTGAACACTGAAGCTTTCCTT. Translating gives CSASTGQELNTEAFL.

This clonotype is medium-sized. This chain joins TRBV9 and TRBJ2-3, with 12 bases that match TRBD1. The CDR3 runs to 17 residues. Germline CDR1 is SGDLS and CDR2 is YYNGEE. J gave up 4 bases and V 3 bases, and 9 bases lay outside the gene matches. The CDR3 loop reads CASSERDRGLKADTQYF. The CDR3 DNA reads as TGTGCCAGCAGCGAGCGGGACAGGGGGCTCAAGGCAGATACGCAGTATTTT.

About this clonotype: The junction and the germline gene differ at one end; a read error may be behind it. This rearrangement joins TRBV24-1 to TRBJ2-3, with D unclear. Germline CDR1 reads KGHDR; CDR2 reads SFDVKD. There are 13 residues in the CDR3. In nucleotides, the CDR3 is TGTGCCACCAGTGATTTAAGCACGGATACGCAGTATTTT. This translates into CATSDLSTDTQYF.